This T cell receptor beta chain was sequenced in a study of blood T cell repertoires in COVID-19. Study context: COVID-19 samples, acute and convalescent, were from the United States, Italy and Spain. PBMCs, B-cell-depleted T cells, or T cells provided the cDNA or gDNA that made up the material.

How the authors handled the data: Estimates of nucleated cell counts were drawn from the amplification of reference gene primers. Data came from immunoSEQ multiplex PCR; TCRdb stores just in-frame clones and leaves some out. V, J and clone size were drawn from that table, and D and trimming were deduced from the DNA. The sample has 300,000 to 350,000 clones; 80% to 90% are singletons. Trimming took off 10 bases at V and 4 bases at J, with 17 bases between the two ends. Germline-derived CDR1 and CDR2 are WNHNN and SYGVQD (reference sequence). CDR3 size: 14 residues. The TCR sequence derives from a man aged 30-40 years who had recovered from COVID-19. This chain uses TRBV10-1 with TRBJ2-1, with D perhaps TRBD1 (7 bases). Sequenced: PBMCs or T cells enriched from blood (not recorded which). CDR3 DNA sequence: TGCGCCACGTCAGGGGGGACTCCTTACAATGAGCAGTTCTTC. As protein: CATSGGTPYNEQFF.